This T cell receptor (beta chain) was identified during a study of T-cell reconstitution after alpha-beta-depleted transplantation in children (TCRdb year 2016). Regarding the study in general: T-cell immune reconstitution after TCRalphabeta/CD19-depleted allogeneic hematopoietic cell transplantation in children was quantitatively tracked in the study by means of TCR repertoire profiling. Points the paper makes about the study in general: In some patients, the high TCRbeta diversity seen at day 60 was put down to recipient T cells and intrathymic progenitors that had survived conditioning. About two months after transplant, the apparently early recovery of alphabetaT-cell counts reportedly depended on just several hundred clones that had expanded rapidly and came from non-depleted graft cells. Over subsequent months, a decline in hyperexpanded clone frequencies was noted, and after one year, T-cell counts and TCRbeta diversity were mostly ascribed to newly produced T cells.

The sample holds a few counts of this clonotype. The antigen it binds to is not known. Within one base of it there is no much larger clone, and no base qualities were kept. The germline V gene (reference sequence) gives CDR1 as LGHDT and CDR2 as YNNKEL. The junction carries 13 bases between V and J, which are trimmed by 1 base and 1 base respectively. Taken from cysteine to phenylalanine, the CDR3 has 16 residues. CDR3 DNA only is kept here, 48 bases in frame from base 1. The sample's treatment or condition label, decoded: allogeneic hematopoietic cell transplantation with graft depleted of TCRalphabeta T cells and CD19 B cells. The transplant recipients were children given TCRalphabeta/CD19-depleted allogeneic hematopoietic cell grafts. The protocol used for the library was PCR. Sequencer: Illumina HiSeq 2500. To normalize quantification of the TCRbeta repertoire, the TCR libraries were built with molecular barcoding that relied on unique molecular identifiers. The public reads were quality trimmed at Q25 with fastp and then assembled into clones with MiXCR by TCRdb, keeping productive beta chains. Here each entry gathers all rows of one CDR3 protein and keeps the most common genes and DNA. The sample includes around 200,000 distinct CDR3 sequences, with about 8.2% observed a single time. The ten most abundant clones make up about a third of the sample.

The rearranged chain carries TRBV3-1 and TRBJ1-1, with TRBD1 perhaps the D gene, on 5 matching bases. This material consisted of PBMCs, mostly from graft donor cells, taken 360 days after TCRalphabeta/CD19-depleted stem cell transplant. The source of this sequence is a male patient aged 2 to 9 who had a stem cell transplant for acute myeloid leukemia, so the T cells may come from the graft donor. The DNA sequence is as follows: TGTGCCAGCAGCCAAGGACCGGGACGGCAGAACACTGAAGCTTTCTTT. Its coded protein is CASSQGPGRQNTEAFF.